This T cell receptor (beta chain) was identified during a study of blood T cell repertoires in COVID-19 (dated by TCRdb to 2020 to 2022). Regarding the study in general: Samples from collaborators originated in the United States, Italy and Spain and spanned both the acute and convalescent phases of COVID-19. The material from the prospective study consisted of cDNA or gDNA derived from T cells, B-cell-depleted T cells, or PBMCs. The dataset comprised deeply sampled blood TCRbeta repertoires from subjects exposed to, actively infected with, or recovered from COVID-19. The repertoires were released in a freely available public database intended as a resource for research on the immune response to SARS-CoV-2. Samples came from the ongoing ImmuneRACE study (first 160 participants) plus 1,254 subjects from 6 global collaborators. A de-identified subject ID, COVID-19 status, age in years and sex were almost always included in the sample metadata. Where HLA class I and class II types were available, the types were taken from metadata supplied by the sample provider, not from assay-based typing. The investigation overall reported the following: Clinical and demographic metadata were provided uncurated, with the amount varying by source and participant.

V lost 4 bases and J lost 7 bases; the stretch between them is 11 bases long. CDR1 LNHDA and CDR2 SQIVND are derived from the germline V gene (reference sequence). The CDR3, cysteine through phenylalanine, is 12 amino acids long. Of all the DNA, just the CDR3 is kept, 36 bases in frame from base 1. Whole blood was collected in K2EDTA tubes by collaborating institutions according to the institutions' own protocols. For TCRbeta analysis, collaborators shipped samples in one of three forms: frozen whole blood, isolated PBMCs, or DNA extracted from either of those sample types. The immunoSEQ Assay, a bias-controlled multiplex PCR, was used to amplify TCRbeta CDR3 regions from genomic DNA. On the authors' methods: The number of nucleated cells in each sample was estimated by amplification of reference gene primers within the assay. To quantify the absolute abundance of each unique TCRbeta CDR3 rearrangement, sequence reads were collapsed and filtered. For each sample, productive Simpson clonality was calculated as the square root of Simpson's diversity index over productive rearrangements. TCRdb took over this immuneACCESS table, retaining in-frame rearrangements with V and J assigned. Such tables are incomplete; in checked studies, under half of the missing clones stem from an unresolved V gene, and the remainder is unexplained. Clonal size and the V and J genes are those of that table, whereas D and trimming came from the DNA. For this sample there are about 100,000 clones; 80% to 90% appear just once. The ten largest clones take up around a tenth of the sample.

Concerning this clone itself: Its specific antigen is unknown. No quality values exist for individual bases; no much larger clone is one base distant.

The chain uses TRBV19 and TRBJ2-7, with TRBD1 perhaps the D gene, on 6 matching bases. Sequenced sample: peripheral blood. The receptor was derived from a woman aged 30 to 39 with acute or convalescent COVID-19. Read as DNA, the sequence is TGTGCCAGTAGTACCTTAAGGGGGGAGCAGTACTTC. Its coded protein is CASSTLRGEQYF.